This record covers a single T cell receptor (beta chain). The data are from a study of blood T cell repertoires in COVID-19. Study context: Sample material is recorded as cDNA or gDNA derived from T cells, B-cell-depleted T cells, or PBMCs.

Authors' analysis steps: Estimation of nucleated cell counts was performed using reference gene primer amplification. Libraries were prepared by immunoSEQ multiplex PCR; TCRdb keeps only in-frame clonotypes and omits some of them. V and J calls and clone size are those listed in that table; D and trimming were worked out from the DNA. The sample lists hundreds of thousands of clones, 84% occurring once. In germline, CDR1 is SQVTM, CDR2 ANQGSEA. This CDR3 comprises 14 residues. V gave up 2 bases and J gave up 7 bases; unmatched junction bases: 7. J is TRBJ1-1 and V is TRBV29-1, with 10 bases lining up with TRBD1. This clonotype originated in a woman over 75 with active or convalescent COVID-19. The sequencing input was peripheral blood. This CDR3 is CSVEKGQGGYEAFF. The DNA for the CDR3 is TGCAGCGTTGAAAAAGGACAGGGGGGATATGAAGCTTTCTTT.